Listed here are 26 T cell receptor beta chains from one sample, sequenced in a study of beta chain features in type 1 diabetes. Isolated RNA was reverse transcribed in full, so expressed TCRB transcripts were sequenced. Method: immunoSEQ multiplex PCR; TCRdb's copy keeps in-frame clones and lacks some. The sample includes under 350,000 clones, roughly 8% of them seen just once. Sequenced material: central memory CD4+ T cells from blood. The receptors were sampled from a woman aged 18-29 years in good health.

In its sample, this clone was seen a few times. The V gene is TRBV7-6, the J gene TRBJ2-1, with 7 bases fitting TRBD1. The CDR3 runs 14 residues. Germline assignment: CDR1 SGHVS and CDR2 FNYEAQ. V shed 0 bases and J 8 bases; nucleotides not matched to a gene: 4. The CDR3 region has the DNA TGTGCCAGCAGCTTAGCGCACAGGGGAGATGAGCAGTTCTTC. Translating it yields CASSLAHRGDEQFF.

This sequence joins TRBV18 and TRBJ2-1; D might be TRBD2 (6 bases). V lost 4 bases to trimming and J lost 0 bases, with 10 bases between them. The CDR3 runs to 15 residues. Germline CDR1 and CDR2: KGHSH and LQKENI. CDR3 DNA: TGTGCCAGCTCACTTAGCGGTTTCTCCTACAATGAGCAGTTCTTC. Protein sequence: CASSLSGFSYNEQFF.

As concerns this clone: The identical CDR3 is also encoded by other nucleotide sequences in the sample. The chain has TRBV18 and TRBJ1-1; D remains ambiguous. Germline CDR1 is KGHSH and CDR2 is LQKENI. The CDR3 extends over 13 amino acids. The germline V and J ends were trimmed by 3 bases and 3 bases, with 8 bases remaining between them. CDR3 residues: CASSPEVDTEAFF. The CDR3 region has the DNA TGTGCCAGCTCACCCGAAGTGGACACTGAAGCTTTCTTT.

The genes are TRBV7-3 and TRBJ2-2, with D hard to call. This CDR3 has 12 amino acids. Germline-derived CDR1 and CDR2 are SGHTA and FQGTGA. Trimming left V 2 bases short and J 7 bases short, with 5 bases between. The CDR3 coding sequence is TGTGCCAGCAGCTTAGGAGTCGGGGAGCTGTTTTTT. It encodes CASSLGVGELFF.

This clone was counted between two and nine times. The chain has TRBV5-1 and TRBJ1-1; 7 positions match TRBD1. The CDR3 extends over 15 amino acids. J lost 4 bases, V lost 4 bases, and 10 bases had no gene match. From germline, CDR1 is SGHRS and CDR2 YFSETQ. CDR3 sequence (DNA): TGCGCCAGCAGCCCCGATCGACAGGGAAGCACTGAAGCTTTCTTT. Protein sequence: CASSPDRQGSTEAFF. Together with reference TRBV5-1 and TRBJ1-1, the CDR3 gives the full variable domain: KAGVTQTPRYLIKTRGQQVTLSCSPISGHRSVSWYQQTPGQGLQFLFEYFSETQRNKGNFPGRFSGRQFSNSRSEMNVSTLELGDSALYLCASSPDRQGSTEAFFGQGTRLTVV.

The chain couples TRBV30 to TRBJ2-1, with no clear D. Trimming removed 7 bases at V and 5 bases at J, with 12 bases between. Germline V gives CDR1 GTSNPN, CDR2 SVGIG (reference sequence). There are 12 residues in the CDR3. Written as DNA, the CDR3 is TGTGCCTTCAAGGTCGTCCACAATGAGCAGTTCTTC. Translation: CAFKVVHNEQFF. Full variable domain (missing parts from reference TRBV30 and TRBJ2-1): SQTIHQWPATLVQPVGSPLSLECTVEGTSNPNLYWYRQAAGRGLQLLFYSVGIGQISSEVPQNLSASRPQDRQFILSSKKLLLSDSGFYLCAFKVVHNEQFFGPGTRLTVL.

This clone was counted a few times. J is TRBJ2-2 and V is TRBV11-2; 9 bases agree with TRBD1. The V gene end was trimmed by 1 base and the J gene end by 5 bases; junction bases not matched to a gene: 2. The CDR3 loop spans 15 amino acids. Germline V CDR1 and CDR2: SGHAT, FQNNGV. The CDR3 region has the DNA TGTGCCAGCAGCTTAGCACAGGGGGCGACCGGGGAGCTGTTTTTT. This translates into CASSLAQGATGELFF.

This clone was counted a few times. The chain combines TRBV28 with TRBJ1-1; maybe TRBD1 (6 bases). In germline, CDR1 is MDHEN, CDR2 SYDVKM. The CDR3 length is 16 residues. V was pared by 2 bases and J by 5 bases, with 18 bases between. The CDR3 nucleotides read TGTGCCAGCAGTTTAAGGGGGGAGTTGGTTAGGACTGAAGCTTTCTTT. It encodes CASSLRGELVRTEAFF.

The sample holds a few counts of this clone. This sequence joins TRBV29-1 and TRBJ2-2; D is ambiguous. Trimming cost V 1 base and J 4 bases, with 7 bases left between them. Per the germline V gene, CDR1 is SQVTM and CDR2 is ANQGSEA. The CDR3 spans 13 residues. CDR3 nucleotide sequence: TGCAGCGTTGAAGGCCTCTTCACCGGGGAGCTGTTTTTT. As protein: CSVEGLFTGELFF.

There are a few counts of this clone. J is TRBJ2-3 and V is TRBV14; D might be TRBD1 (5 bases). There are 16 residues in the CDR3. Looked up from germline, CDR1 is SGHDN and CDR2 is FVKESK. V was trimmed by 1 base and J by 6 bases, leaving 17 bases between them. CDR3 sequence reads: CASSQVGALHGDTQYF. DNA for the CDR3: TGTGCCAGCAGCCAAGTAGGGGCCCTTCATGGGGATACGCAGTATTTT. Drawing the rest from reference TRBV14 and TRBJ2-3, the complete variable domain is EAGVTQFPSHSVIEKGQTVTLRCDPISGHDNLYWYRRVMGKEIKFLLHFVKESKQDESGMPNNRFLAERTGGTYSTLKVQPAELEDSGVYFCASSQVGALHGDTQYFGPGTRLTVL.

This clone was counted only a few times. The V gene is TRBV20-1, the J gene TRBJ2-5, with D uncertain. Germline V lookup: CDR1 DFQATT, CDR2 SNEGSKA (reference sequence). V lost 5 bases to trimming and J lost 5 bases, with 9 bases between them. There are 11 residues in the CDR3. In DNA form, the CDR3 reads TGCAGTGCTTTCTACCTGGAGACCCAGTACTTC. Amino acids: CSAFYLETQYF.

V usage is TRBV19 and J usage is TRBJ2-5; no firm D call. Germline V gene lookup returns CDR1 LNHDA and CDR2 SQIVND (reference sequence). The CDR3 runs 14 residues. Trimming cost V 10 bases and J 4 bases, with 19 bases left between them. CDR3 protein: CATSAGPYGETQYF. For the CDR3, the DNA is TGTGCCACCTCCGCTGGGCCGTACGGAGAGACCCAGTACTTC.

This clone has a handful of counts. CDR3 nucleotides: TGTGCCAGCAGCTCGACAGGGGGTACGCCCGGGGAGCTGTTTTTT. Its translation is CASSSTGGTPGELFF. The rearrangement joins TRBV7-3 to TRBJ2-2; TRBD1 matches 9 bases. V shed 4 bases, J shed 6 bases, and the junction held 6 bases outside the gene matches. The CDR3 runs to 15 residues. Germline values: CDR1 SGHTA, CDR2 FQGTGA. The whole variable domain, filled in from reference TRBV7-3 and TRBJ2-2, reads GAGVSQTPSNKVTEKGKYVELRCDPISGHTALYWYRQSLGQGPEFLIYFQGTGAADDSGLPNDRFFAVRPEGSVSTLKIQRTERGDSAVYLCASSSTGGTPGELFFGEGSRLTVL.

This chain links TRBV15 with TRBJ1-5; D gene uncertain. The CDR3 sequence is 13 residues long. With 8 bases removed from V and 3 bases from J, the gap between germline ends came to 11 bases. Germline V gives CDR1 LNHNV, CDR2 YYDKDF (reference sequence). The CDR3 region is CATSDMVNQPQHF. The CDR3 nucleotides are TGTGCCACCTCTGACATGGTCAATCAGCCCCAGCATTTT.

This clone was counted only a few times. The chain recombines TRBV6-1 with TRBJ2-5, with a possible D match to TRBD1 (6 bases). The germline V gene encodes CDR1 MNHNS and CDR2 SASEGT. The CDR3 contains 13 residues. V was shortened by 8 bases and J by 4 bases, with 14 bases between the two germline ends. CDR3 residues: CASRDTYRETQYF. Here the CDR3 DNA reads TGTGCCAGCCGGGACACCTACCGAGAGACCCAGTACTTC.

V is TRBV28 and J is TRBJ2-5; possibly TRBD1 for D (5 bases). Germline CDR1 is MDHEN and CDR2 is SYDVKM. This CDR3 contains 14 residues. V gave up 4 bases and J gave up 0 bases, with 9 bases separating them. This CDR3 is CASSSRTNQETQYF. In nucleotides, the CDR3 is TGTGCCAGCAGTTCCAGGACAAACCAAGAGACCCAGTACTTC.

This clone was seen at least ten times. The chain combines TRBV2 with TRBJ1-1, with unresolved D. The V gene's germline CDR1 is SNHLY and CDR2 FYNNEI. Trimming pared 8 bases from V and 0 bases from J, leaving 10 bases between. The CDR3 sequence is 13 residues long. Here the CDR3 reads CASGRAMNTEAFF. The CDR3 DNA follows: TGTGCCAGCGGTAGAGCCATGAACACTGAAGCTTTCTTT.

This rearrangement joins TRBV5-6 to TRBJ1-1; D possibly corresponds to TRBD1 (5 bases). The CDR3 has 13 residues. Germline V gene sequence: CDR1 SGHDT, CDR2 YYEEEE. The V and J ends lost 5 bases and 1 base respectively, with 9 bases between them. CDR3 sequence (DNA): TGTGCCAGCAGGCCGGGACCGAACACTGAAGCTTTCTTT. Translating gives CASRPGPNTEAFF.

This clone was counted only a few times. The CDR3: CASSSGTYEQYF. The CDR3 coding sequence is TGTGCCAGCAGTTCGGGGACCTACGAGCAGTACTTC. The chain employs TRBV6-6 and TRBJ2-7, with D perhaps TRBD2 (5 bases). The CDR3 spans 12 residues. V gave up 4 bases and J gave up 2 bases, with 6 bases separating them. The germline gives CDR1 MNHNY, CDR2 SVGAGI (reference sequence).

CDR3 DNA: TGCAGCGTTGATTCAGCGGCGGGCACAGATACGCAGTATTTT. Its protein is CSVDSAAGTDTQYF. The chain has TRBV29-1 and TRBJ2-3; D is possibly TRBD2 (5 bases). The CDR3 is made up of 14 amino acids. CDR1 and CDR2 (germline): SQVTM, ANQGSEA. Trimming removed 3 bases from V and 1 base from J, with 11 bases in between.

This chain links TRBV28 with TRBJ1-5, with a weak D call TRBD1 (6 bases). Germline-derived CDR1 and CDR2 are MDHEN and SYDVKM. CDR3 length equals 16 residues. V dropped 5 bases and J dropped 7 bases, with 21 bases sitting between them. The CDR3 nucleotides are TGTGCCAGCAGTCCAGCGGGGGGGGCGTCAGGACAGCCCCAGCATTTT. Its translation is CASSPAGGASGQPQHF.

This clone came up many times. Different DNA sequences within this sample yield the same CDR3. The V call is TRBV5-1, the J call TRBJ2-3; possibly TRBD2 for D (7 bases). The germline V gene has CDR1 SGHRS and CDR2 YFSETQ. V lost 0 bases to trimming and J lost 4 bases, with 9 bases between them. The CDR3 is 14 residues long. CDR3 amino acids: CASSLEGGPDTQYF. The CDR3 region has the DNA TGCGCCAGCAGCTTGGAGGGGGGGCCAGATACGCAGTATTTT.

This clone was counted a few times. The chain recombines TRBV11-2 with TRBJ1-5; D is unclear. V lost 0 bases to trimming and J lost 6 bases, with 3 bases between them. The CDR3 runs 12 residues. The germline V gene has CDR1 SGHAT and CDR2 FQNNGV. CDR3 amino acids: CASSLDTQPQHF. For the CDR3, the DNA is TGTGCCAGCAGCTTAGATACTCAGCCCCAGCATTTT. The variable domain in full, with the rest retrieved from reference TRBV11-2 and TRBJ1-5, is EAGVAQSPRYKIIEKRQSVAFWCNPISGHATLYWYQQILGQGPKLLIQFQNNGVVDDSQLPKDRFSAERLKGVDSTLKIQPAKLEDSAVYLCASSLDTQPQHFGDGTRLSIL.

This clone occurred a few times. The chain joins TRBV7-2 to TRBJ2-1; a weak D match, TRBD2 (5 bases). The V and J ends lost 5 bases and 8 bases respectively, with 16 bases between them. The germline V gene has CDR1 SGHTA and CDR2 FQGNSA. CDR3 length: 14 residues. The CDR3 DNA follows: TGTGCCAGCAGCCCTCCCGGGGTCCGCGATGAGCAGTTCTTC. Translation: CASSPPGVRDEQFF.

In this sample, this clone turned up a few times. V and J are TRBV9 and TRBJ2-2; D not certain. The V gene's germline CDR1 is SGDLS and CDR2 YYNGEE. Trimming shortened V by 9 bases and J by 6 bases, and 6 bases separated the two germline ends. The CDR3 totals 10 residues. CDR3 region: CANHAGELFF. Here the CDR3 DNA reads TGTGCCAATCACGCCGGGGAGCTGTTTTTT.

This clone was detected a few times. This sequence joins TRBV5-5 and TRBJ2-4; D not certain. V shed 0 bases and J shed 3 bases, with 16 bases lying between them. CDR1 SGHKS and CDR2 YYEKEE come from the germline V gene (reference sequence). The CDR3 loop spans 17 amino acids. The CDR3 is CASSLEPGETYKNIQYF. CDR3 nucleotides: TGTGCCAGCAGCTTGGAGCCCGGTGAGACGTACAAAAACATTCAGTACTTC.